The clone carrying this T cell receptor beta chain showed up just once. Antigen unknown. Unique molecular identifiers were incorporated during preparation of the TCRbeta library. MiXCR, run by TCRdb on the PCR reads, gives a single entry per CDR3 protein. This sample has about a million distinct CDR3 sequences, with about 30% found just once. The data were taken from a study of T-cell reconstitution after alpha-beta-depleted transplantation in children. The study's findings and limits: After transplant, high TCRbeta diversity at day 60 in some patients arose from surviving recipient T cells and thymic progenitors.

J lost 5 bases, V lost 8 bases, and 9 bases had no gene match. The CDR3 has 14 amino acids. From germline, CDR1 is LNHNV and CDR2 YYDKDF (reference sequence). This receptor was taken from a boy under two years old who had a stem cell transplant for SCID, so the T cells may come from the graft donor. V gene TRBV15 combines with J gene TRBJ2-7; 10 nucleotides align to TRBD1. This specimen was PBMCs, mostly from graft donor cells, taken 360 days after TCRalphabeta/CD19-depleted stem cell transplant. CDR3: CATQTYGTGDEQYF. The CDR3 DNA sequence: TGTGCCACCCAAACATACGGGACAGGGGACGAGCAGTACTTC.